These T cell receptor beta chains were read from a single sample in a study of blood T cell repertoires in COVID-19. The assay was immunoSEQ multiplex PCR, and TCRdb's table has in-frame clones only and misses some. The repertoire holds about 160,000 clones, with roughly 82% as singletons. Sequenced material: peripheral blood. The source is a man in his 70s with acute or convalescent COVID-19. CDR3s include the opening cysteine and the closing phenylalanine or tryptophan. A D gene is named only where the DNA matches it firmly. Clone size, where shown, is once, few, many, or a class for clones that have expanded.

-,TRBV28,TRBJ1-5,-,TGTGCCAGCAGGGAGGGAGGGTTGCGTCAGCCCCAGCATTTT,CASREGGLRQPQHF
-,TRBV19,TRBJ1-1,-,TGTGCCAGTAGTCGGCCGCTAAACAGCCGCATGAACACTGAAGCTTTCTTT,CASSRPLNSRMNTEAFF
TRBD1,TRBV2,TRBJ1-2,-,TGTGCCAGCAGTGAGGGGACAGTCTATGGCTACACCTTC,CASSEGTVYGYTF
-,TRBV5-1,TRBJ1-2,-,TGCGCCAGCAGCTCAGGCGGCAACAGGAACTATGGCTACACCTTC,CASSSGGNRNYGYTF
-,TRBV7-2,TRBJ1-5,-,TGTGCCAGCAGCTCCGACAGGTATAGCAATCAGCCCCAGCATTTT,CASSSDRYSNQPQHF
-,TRBV11-3,TRBJ1-1,-,TGTGCCAGCAGCTATACAGAAGGCACTGAAGCTTTCTTT,CASSYTEGTEAFF
-,TRBV3-1/TRBV3-2,TRBJ2-1,-,TGTGCCAGCACCCAGGGTGCAACGACAGGATCGGCCTCTTCGCTCCAGAATGAGCAGTTCTTC,CASTQGATTGSASSLQNEQFF
TRBD2,TRBV7-9,TRBJ2-3,-,TGTGCCAGCAGCTTAGGATGGGGGGGAGATACGCAGTATTTT,CASSLGWGGDTQYF
TRBD1,TRBV5-1,TRBJ1-2,few,TGCGCCAGCAGCCTCGGGACAGGGCACGGCTACACCTTC,CASSLGTGHGYTF
TRBD2,TRBV29-1,TRBJ2-7,-,TGCAGCGTTGTCGGCGTTAGCGGGGGCATTTGGGAGCAGTACTTC,CSVVGVSGGIWEQYF
TRBD1,TRBV7-9,TRBJ1-6,-,TGTGCCAGCAGCTTACGACAGGGCAATTCACCCCTCCACTTT,CASSLRQGNSPLHF
TRBD2,TRBV18,TRBJ2-6,-,TGTGCCAGCTCACCGGGGGGGTCTGGGGCCAACGTCCTGACTTTC,CASSPGGSGANVLTF
TRBD2,TRBV11-3,TRBJ2-3,-,TGTGCCAGCAGCCGTAGAGCGGGAGGGAGCACAGATACGCAGTATTTT,CASSRRAGGSTDTQYF
TRBD1,TRBV7-9,TRBJ1-3,-,TGTGCCAGCAGCCCGACAGGGGGCTTGGAAAACACCATATATTTT,CASSPTGGLENTIYF
TRBD1,TRBV18,TRBJ2-7,-,TGTGCCAGCTCGGAAGGACAGGCCCTTGGCGAGCAGTACTTC,CASSEGQALGEQYF
TRBD2,TRBV5-4,TRBJ2-1,-,TGTGCCAGCAGTCCCGGTCTGGGGGGGAATGAGCAGTTCTTC,CASSPGLGGNEQFF
-,TRBV10-3,TRBJ1-5,-,TGTGCCACCCGCGGGGACCTTTCGTCCGGGCCCCAGCATTTT,CATRGDLSSGPQHF
-,TRBV10-2,TRBJ1-1,few,TGCGCCAGCAGTGCCACTAGACAGGAGAACACTGAAGCTTTCTTT,CASSATRQENTEAFF
TRBD1,TRBV28,TRBJ1-4,-,TGTGCCAGCAGCTCCTCCGGGACAGGGGGTGAAAAACTGTTTTTT,CASSSSGTGGEKLFF
-,TRBV11-2,TRBJ2-1,few,TGTGCCAGCAGCTCCGGGGGAAACTACAATGAGCAGTTCTTC,CASSSGGNYNEQFF
TRBD2,TRBV5-1,TRBJ2-1,-,TGCGCCAGCAGCTTGGTTCCTAGCGGGGGAGACAATGAGCAGTTCTTC,CASSLVPSGGDNEQFF
TRBD2,TRBV6-2/TRBV6-3,TRBJ2-2,-,TGTGCCAGCAGTTATTACACTAGCGGGGGCCTGAACACCGGGGAGCTGTTTTTT,CASSYYTSGGLNTGELFF
TRBD1,TRBV18,TRBJ1-5,-,TGTGCCAGCTCCCCTTCGGGACAGGGGGCCTATCAGCCCCAGCATTTT,CASSPSGQGAYQPQHF
-,TRBV18,TRBJ2-7,once,TGTGCCAGCTCACCGGCGCGGGGTACCTACGAGCAGTACTTC,CASSPARGTYEQYF
-,TRBV27,TRBJ2-3,-,TGTGCCAGCAGTCCCATACTAGGTTCAGATACGCAGTATTTT,CASSPILGSDTQYF
TRBD2,TRBV6-5,TRBJ2-2,-,TGTGCCAGCAGACTCAGCGGGGGGGCCGGGGAGCTGTTTTTT,CASRLSGGAGELFF
TRBD2,TRBV28,TRBJ2-3,-,TGTGCCAGCAGTCTACTAGCGGGCAGCACAGATACGCAGTATTTT,CASSLLAGSTDTQYF
-,TRBV11-2,TRBJ2-7,-,TGTGCCAGCAGCCGAGCAGGGGTTGTAAACGAGCAGTACTTC,CASSRAGVVNEQYF
-,TRBV19,TRBJ2-7,-,TGTGCCAGTAGTATAGAGTACAGCCACGAGCAGTACTTC,CASSIEYSHEQYF
TRBD1,TRBV30,TRBJ1-1,-,TGTGCCTGGAATCACAGGGGTTTTAACACTGAAGCTTTCTTT,CAWNHRGFNTEAFF
TRBD1,TRBV5-6,TRBJ2-2,-,TGTGCCAGCAGCTCGGGACAGGGGGTCAGCGGGGAGCTGTTTTTT,CASSSGQGVSGELFF